This TCR beta chain was profiled in a study of blood T cell repertoires in COVID-19. Study background: Italy, Spain and the United States were the sources of the convalescent and acute COVID-19 samples. T cells, B-cell-depleted T cells, or PBMCs supplied cDNA or gDNA.

Germline values: CDR1 PRHDT, CDR2 FYEKMQ (reference sequence). The CDR3 runs to 14 residues. V was pared by 5 bases and J by 1 base, with 3 bases of the junction left unmatched. Clinical history reported by participants formed the basis on which cohorts were assigned. How the authors handled the data: Reference gene primers were amplified, and this amplification served to estimate nucleated cell counts. Libraries were prepared by immunoSEQ multiplex PCR; TCRdb keeps only in-frame clonotypes and omits some of them. The DNA was the basis for D and trimming; V, J and clone size are from that table. The data show some 230,000 clones, with 80% to 90% seen just once and roughly 3.7% held by the top ten.

V gene TRBV13 combines with J gene TRBJ2-5; 8 bases fit TRBD1. The clonotype was recovered from a woman younger than 35 in a cohort exposed to, infected with or recovered from COVID-19 (not recorded which). The sample was PBMCs or T cells enriched from blood (not recorded which). CDR3 nucleotides: TGTGCCAGCAGCACGGACAGGGTCCAAGAGACCCAGTACTTC. The encoded protein is CASSTDRVQETQYF.